Included here is one T cell receptor (beta chain) sequence, with context. The germline V and J ends were trimmed by 3 bases and 4 bases, with 9 bases remaining between them. CDR3 length: 13 residues. Germline CDR1 and CDR2: MGHRA and YSYEKL. These data originate in a study of blood T cell repertoires in COVID-19. Study-level information: PBMCs, B-cell-depleted T cells, or T cells provided the cDNA or gDNA that made up the material.

In the original analysis: Amplification from reference gene primers served as the basis for estimated nucleated cell counts. Sequenced by immunoSEQ multiplex PCR; TCRdb stores in-frame clones only, minus some. That table supplies the V and J calls and clone size; D and trimming were determined from the DNA. This sample has 45,000 to 55,000 clones, with approximately 89% found just once. This TCR came from a human donor in a cohort sampled during active COVID-19. The sample comprised peripheral blood. The chain couples TRBV4-1 to TRBJ1-2; unclear D gene. CDR3 bases: TGCGCCAGCAGCCAGGCAGGATTCTATGGCTACACCTTC. This encodes CASSQAGFYGYTF.